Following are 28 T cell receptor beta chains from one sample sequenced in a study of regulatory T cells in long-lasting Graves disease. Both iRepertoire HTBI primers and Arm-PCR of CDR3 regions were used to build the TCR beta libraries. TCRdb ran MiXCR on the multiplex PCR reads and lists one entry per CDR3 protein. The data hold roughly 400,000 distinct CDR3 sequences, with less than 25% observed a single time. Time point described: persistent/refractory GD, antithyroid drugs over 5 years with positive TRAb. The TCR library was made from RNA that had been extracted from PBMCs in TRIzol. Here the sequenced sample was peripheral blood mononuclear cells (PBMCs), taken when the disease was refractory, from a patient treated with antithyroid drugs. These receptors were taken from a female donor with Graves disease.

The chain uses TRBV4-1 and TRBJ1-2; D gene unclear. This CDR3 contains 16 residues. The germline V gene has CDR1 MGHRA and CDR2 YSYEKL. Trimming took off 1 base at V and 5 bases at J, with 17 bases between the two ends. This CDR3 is CASSQGSLRGPYGYTF. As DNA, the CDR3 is TGCGCCAGCAGCCAAGGGTCCCTGAGAGGGCCGTATGGCTACACCTTC.

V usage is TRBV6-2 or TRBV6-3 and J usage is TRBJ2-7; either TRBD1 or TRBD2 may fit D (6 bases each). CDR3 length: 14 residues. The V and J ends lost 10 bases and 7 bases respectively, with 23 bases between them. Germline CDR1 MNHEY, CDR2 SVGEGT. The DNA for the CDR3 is TGTGCCACCCTGACGCCGACTAGGGGGAATGAGCAGTACTTC. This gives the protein CATLTPTRGNEQYF.

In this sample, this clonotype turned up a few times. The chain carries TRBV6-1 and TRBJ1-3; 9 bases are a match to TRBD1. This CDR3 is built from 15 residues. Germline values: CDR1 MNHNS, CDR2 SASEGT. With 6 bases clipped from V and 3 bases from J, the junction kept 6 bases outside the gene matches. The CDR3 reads CASSPRDRVGNTIYF. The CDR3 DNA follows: TGTGCCAGCAGCCCTCGGGACAGGGTTGGAAACACCATATATTTT.

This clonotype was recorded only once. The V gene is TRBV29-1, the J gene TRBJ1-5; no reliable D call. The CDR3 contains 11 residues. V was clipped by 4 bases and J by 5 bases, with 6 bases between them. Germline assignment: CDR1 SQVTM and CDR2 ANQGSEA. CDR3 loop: CSVGVDQPQHF. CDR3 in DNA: TGCAGCGTTGGAGTTGATCAGCCCCAGCATTTT.

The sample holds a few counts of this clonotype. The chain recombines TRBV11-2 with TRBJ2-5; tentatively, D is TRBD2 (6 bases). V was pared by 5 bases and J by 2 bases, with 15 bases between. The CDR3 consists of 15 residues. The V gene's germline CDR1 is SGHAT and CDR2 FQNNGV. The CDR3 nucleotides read TGTGCCAGCAGCCTCAAACCTGGGGGGCAAGAGACCCAGTACTTC. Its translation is CASSLKPGGQETQYF.

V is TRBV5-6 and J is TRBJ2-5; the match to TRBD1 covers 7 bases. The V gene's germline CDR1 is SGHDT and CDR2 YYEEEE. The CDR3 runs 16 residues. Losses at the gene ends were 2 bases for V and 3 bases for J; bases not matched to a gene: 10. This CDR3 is CASSLFLTGLKETQYF. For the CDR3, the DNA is TGTGCCAGCAGCTTATTCCTGACAGGGTTGAAAGAGACCCAGTACTTC. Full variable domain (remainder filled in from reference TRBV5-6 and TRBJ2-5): DAGVTQSPTHLIKTRGQQVTLRCSPKSGHDTVSWYQQALGQGPQFIFQYYEEEERQRGNFPDRFSGHQFPNYSSELNVNALLLGDSALYLCASSLFLTGLKETQYFGPGTRLLVL.

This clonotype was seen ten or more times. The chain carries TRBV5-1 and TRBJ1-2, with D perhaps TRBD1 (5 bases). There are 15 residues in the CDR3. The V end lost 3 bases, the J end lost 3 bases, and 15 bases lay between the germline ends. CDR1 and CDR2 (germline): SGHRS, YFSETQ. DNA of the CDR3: TGCGCCAGCAGCTCAATGGGGGGTACCGACTATGGCTACACCTTC. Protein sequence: CASSSMGGTDYGYTF.

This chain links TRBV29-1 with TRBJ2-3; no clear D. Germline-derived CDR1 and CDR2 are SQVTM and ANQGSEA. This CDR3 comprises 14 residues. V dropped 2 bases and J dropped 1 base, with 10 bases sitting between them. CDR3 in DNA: TGCAGCGTTGAAATTGTTTCAGGCACAGATACGCAGTATTTT. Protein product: CSVEIVSGTDTQYF.

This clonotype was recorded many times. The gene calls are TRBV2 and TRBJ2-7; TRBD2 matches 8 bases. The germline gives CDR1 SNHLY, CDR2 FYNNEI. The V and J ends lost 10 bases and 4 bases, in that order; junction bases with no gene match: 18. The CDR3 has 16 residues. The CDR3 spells CATPSRGGGPPYEQYF. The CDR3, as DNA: TGTGCCACACCCTCACGGGGGGGCGGACCGCCGTACGAGCAGTACTTC.

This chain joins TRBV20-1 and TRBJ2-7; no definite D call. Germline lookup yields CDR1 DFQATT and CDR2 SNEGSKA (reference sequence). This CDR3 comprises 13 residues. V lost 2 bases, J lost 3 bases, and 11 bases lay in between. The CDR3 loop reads CSARQVDFYEQYF. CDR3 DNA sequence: TGCAGTGCTAGACAGGTTGATTTCTACGAGCAGTACTTC.

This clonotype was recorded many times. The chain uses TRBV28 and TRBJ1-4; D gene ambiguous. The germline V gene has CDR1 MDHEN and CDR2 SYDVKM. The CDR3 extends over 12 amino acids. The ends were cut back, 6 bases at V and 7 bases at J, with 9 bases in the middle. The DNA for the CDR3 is TGTGCCAGCAGCAACCAAGTTGAAAAACTGTTTTTT. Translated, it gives CASSNQVEKLFF.

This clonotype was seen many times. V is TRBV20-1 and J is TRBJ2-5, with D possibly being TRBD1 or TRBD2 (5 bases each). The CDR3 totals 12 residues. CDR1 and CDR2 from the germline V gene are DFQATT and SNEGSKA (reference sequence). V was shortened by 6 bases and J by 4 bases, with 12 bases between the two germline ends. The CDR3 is CSALGLAETQYF. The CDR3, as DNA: TGCAGTGCGTTGGGGCTAGCAGAGACCCAGTACTTC.

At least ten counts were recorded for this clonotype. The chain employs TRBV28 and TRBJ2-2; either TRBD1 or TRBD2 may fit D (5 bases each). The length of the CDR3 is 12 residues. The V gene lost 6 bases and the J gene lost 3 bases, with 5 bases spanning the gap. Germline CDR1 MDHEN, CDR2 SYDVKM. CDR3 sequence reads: CASRGHTGELFF. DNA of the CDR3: TGTGCCAGCAGGGGACACACCGGGGAGCTGTTTTTT.

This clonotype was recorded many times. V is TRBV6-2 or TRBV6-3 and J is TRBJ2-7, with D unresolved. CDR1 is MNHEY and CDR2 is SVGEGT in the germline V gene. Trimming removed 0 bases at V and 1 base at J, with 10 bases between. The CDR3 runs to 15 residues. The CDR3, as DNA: TGTGCCAGCAGTTACTCGATAGGGATGTCCTACGAGCAGTACTTC. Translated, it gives CASSYSIGMSYEQYF.

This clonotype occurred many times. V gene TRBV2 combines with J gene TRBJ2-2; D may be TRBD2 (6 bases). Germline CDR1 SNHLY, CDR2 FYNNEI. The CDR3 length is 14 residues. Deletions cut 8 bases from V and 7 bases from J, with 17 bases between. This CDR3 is CASYRDLMDGELFF. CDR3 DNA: TGTGCCAGCTACCGGGACTTAATGGACGGGGAGCTGTTTTTT.

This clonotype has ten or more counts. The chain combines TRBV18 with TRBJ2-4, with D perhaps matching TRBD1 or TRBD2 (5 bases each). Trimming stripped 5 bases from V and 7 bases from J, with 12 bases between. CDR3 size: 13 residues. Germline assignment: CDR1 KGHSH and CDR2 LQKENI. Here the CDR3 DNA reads TGTGCCAGCTCAGCCCCCAGGGAGAACATTCAGTACTTC. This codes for CASSAPRENIQYF.

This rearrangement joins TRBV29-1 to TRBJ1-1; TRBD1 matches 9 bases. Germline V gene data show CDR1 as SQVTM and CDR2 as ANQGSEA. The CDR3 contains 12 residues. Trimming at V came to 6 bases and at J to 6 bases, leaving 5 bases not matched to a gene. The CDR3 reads CSVVWTGAEAFF. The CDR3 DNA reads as TGCAGCGTCGTCTGGACAGGGGCTGAAGCTTTCTTT.

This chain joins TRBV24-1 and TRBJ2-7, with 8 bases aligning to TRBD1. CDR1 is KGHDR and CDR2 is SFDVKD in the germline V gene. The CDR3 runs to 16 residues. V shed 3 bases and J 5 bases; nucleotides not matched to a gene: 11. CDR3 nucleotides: TGTGCCACCAGTGATCAAACGACAGGGGCCAGGGACGAGCAGTACTTC. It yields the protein CATSDQTTGARDEQYF.

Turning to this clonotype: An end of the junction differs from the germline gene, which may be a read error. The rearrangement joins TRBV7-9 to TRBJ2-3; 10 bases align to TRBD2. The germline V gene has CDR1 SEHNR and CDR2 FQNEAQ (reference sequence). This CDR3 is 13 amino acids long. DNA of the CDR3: TGTGCCAGCAGCTCTGAGTTGGCTAGCGGGAGTCTTTTT. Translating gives CASSSELASGSLF.

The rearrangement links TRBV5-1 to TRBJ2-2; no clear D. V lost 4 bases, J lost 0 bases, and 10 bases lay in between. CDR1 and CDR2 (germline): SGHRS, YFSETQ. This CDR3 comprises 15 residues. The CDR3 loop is CASSEAQPNTGELFF. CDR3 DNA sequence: TGCGCCAGCAGCGAGGCACAACCGAACACCGGGGAGCTGTTTTTT. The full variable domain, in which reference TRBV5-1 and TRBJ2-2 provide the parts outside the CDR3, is KAGVTQTPRYLIKTRGQQVTLSCSPISGHRSVSWYQQTPGQGLQFLFEYFSETQRNKGNFPGRFSGRQFSNSRSEMNVSTLELGDSALYLCASSEAQPNTGELFFGEGSRLTVL.

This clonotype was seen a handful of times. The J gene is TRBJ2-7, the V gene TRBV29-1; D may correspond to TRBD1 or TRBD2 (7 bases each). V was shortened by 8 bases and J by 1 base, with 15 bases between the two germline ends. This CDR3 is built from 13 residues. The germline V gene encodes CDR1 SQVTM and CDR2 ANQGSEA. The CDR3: CSCRGGESYEQYF. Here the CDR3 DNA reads TGCAGCTGCAGGGGGGGCGAATCCTACGAGCAGTACTTC.

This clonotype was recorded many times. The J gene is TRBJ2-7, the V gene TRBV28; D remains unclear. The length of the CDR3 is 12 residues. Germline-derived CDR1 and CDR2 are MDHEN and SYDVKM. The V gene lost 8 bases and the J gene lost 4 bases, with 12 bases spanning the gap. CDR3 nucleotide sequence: TGTGCCAGCGGCTCGGGTAGGTACGAGCAGTACTTC. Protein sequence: CASGSGRYEQYF. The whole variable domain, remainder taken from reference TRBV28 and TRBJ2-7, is DVKVTQSSRYLVKRTGEKVFLECVQDMDHENMFWYRQDPGLGLRLIYFSYDVKMKEKGDIPEGYSVSREKKERFSLILESASTNQTSMYLCASGSGRYEQYFGPGTRLTVT.

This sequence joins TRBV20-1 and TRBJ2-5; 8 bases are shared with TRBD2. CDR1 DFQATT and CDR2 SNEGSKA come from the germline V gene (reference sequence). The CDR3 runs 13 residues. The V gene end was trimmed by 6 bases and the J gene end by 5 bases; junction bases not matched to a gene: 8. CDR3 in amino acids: CSATRGTRETQYF. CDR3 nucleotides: TGCAGTGCAACCCGCGGGACTAGGGAGACCCAGTACTTC.

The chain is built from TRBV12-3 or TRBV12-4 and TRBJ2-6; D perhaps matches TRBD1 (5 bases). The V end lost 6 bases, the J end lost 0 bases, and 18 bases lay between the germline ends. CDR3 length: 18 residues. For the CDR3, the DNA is TGTGCCAGCAGCCATGTGGTGGGGCTATTCTCTGGGGCCAACGTCCTGACTTTC. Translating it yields CASSHVVGLFSGANVLTF.

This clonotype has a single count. CDR3 DNA sequence: TGTGCCAGCAGTGAAGTCTATAGCAATCAGCCCCAGCATTTT. Protein: CASSEVYSNQPQHF. The J gene is TRBJ1-5, the V gene TRBV25-1; D not certain. V was pared by 2 bases and J by 0 bases, with 5 bases between. This CDR3 region has 14 residues. Germline CDR1 MGHDK, CDR2 SYGVNS.

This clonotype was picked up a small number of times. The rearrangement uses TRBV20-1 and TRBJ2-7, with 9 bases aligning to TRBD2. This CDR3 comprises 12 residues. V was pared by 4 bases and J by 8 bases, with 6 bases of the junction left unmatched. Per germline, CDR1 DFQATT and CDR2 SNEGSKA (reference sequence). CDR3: CSATWTSAKQYF. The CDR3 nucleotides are TGCAGTGCTACTTGGACTAGCGCAAAGCAGTACTTC.

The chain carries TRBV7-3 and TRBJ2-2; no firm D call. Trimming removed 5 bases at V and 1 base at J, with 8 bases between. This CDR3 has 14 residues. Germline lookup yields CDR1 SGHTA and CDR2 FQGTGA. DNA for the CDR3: TGTGCCAGCAGCCCCACGTGGAACACCGGGGAGCTGTTTTTT. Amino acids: CASSPTWNTGELFF.

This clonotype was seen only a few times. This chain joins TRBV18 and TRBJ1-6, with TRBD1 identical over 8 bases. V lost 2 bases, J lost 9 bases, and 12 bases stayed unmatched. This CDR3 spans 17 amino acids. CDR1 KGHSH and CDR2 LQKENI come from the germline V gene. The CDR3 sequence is CASSPRGQDRNGSPLHF. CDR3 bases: TGTGCCAGCTCACCAAGGGGACAGGACCGTAATGGTTCACCCCTCCACTTT.